This T cell receptor beta chain was profiled in a study of a mutant IDH1 vaccine in newly diagnosed glioma. Study as a whole: Of treated patients, 62.5% were men and approximately 40% women, averaging about 40 years. Previous care, which was radiotherapy, temozolomide, or both, most often involved both.

Assay used: immunoSEQ multiplex PCR; TCRdb lists only in-frame clones, some missing. Among 40,000 or so clones, about nine tenths were seen once, and the ten largest hold about 20%. The time point denotes: baseline, week 1 (first vaccination visit). The treatment here: pre-vaccination baseline after standard-of-care therapy. Donors' newly diagnosed IDH1-mutant WHO grade 3 or 4 astrocytomas lacked nuclear ATRX. CDR3 length: 12 amino acids. V lost 6 bases, J lost 10 bases, and 5 bases stayed unmatched. Germline V gene lookup returns CDR1 PRHDT and CDR2 FYEKMQ (reference sequence). Sequenced material: PBMCs, taken from a glioma patient treated with radiotherapy, temozolomide or both. V usage is TRBV13 and J usage is TRBJ1-4; 7 bases are a match to TRBD1. This TCR was sampled from a man between 18 and 35 years old with glioma. In nucleotides, the CDR3 is TGTGCCAGCAGGTCCTCAGGGGGAAAACTGTTTTTT. It encodes CASRSSGGKLFF.